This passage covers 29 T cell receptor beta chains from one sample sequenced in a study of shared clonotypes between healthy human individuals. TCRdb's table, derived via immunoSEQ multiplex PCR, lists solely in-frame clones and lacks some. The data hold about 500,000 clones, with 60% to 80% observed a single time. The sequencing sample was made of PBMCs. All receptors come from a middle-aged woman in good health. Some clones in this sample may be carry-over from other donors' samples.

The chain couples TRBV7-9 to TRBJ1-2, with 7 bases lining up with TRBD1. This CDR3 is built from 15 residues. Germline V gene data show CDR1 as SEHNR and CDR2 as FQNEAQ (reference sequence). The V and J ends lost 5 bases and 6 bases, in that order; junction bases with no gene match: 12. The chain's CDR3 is CASSPSTGHLDGYTF. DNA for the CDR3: TGTGCCAGCAGCCCTTCGACAGGGCACCTGGATGGCTACACCTTC.

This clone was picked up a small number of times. DNA for the CDR3: TGTGCCAGCAGACCGACAGGCTCCTACGAGCAGTACTTC. Translation: CASRPTGSYEQYF. The chain uses TRBV7-2 and TRBJ2-7; D may be TRBD1 (6 bases). CDR3 length equals 13 residues. Germline CDR1 reads SGHTA; CDR2 reads FQGNSA. The germline V and J ends were trimmed by 6 bases and 0 bases, with 9 bases remaining between them. Combining the CDR3 with reference TRBV7-2 and TRBJ2-7 gives the whole variable domain GAGVSQSPSNKVTEKGKDVELRCDPISGHTALYWYRQSLGQGLEFLIYFQGNSAPDKSGLPSDRFSAERTGGSVSTLTIQRTQQEDSAVYLCASRPTGSYEQYFGPGTRLTVT.

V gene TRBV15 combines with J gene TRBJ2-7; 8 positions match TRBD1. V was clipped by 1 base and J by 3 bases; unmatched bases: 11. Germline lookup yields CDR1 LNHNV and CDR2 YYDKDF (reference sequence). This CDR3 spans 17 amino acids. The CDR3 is CATSRGLIGTGNYEQYF. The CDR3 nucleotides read TGTGCCACCAGCAGAGGTTTAATCGGGACAGGTAACTACGAGCAGTACTTC. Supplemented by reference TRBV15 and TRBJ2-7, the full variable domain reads DAMVIQNPRYQVTQFGKPVTLSCSQTLNHNVMYWYQQKSSQAPKLLFHYYDKDFNNEADTPDNFQSRRPNTSFCFLDIRSPGLGDTAMYLCATSRGLIGTGNYEQYFGPGTRLTVT.

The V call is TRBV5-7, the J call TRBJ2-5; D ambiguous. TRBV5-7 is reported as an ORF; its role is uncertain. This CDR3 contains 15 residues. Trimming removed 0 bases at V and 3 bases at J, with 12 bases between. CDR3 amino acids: CASSLASGLKETQYF. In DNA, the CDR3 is TGTGCCAGCAGCTTGGCCTCCGGCCTGAAAGAGACCCAGTACTTC.

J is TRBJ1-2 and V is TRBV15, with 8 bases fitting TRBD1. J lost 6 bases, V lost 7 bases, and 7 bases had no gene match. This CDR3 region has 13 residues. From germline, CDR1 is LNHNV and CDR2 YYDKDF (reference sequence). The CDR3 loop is CATKIAGGDGYTF. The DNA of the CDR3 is TGTGCCACCAAGATAGCAGGGGGCGATGGCTACACCTTC. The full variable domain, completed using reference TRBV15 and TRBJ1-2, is DAMVIQNPRYQVTQFGKPVTLSCSQTLNHNVMYWYQQKSSQAPKLLFHYYDKDFNNEADTPDNFQSRRPNTSFCFLDIRSPGLGDTAMYLCATKIAGGDGYTFGSGTRLTVV.

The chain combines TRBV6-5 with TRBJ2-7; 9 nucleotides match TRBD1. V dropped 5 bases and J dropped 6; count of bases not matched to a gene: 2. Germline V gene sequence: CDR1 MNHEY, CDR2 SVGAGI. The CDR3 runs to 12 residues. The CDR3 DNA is TGTGCCAGCAGTCGGACAGGGGTCGAGCAGTACTTC. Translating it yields CASSRTGVEQYF.

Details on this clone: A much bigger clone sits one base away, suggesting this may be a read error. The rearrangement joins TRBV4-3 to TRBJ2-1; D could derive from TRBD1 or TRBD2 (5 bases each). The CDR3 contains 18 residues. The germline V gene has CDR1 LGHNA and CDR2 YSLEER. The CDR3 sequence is CASSPGGGQRTGYSEQFF. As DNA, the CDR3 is TGCGCCAGCAGCCCTGGAGGCGGGCAGAGAACAGGTTACAGTGAGCAGTTCTTC.

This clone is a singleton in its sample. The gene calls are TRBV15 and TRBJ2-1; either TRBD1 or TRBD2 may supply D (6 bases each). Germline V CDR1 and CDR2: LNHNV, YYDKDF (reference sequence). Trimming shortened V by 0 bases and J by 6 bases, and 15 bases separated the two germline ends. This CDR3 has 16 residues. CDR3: CATSRDPEGGRNEQFF. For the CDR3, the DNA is TGTGCCACCAGCAGAGACCCGGAGGGGGGTCGCAATGAGCAGTTCTTC.

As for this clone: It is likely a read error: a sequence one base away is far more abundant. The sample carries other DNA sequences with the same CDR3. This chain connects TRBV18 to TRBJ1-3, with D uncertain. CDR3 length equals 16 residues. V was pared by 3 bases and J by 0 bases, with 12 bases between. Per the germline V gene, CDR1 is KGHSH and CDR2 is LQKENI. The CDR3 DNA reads TGTGCCAGCTCACCTCCGGGCCGATTCTCTGGAAACACCATATATTTT. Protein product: CASSPPGRFSGNTIYF.

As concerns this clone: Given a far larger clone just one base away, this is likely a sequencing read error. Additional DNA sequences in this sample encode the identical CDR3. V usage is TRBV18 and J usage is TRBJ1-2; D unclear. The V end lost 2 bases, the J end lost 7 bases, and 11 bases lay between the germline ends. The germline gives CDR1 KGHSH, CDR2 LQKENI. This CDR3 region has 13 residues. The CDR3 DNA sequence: TGTGCCAGCTCACCAGGGGAGAGGGTTGGCTACACCTTC. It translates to CASSPGERVGYTF.

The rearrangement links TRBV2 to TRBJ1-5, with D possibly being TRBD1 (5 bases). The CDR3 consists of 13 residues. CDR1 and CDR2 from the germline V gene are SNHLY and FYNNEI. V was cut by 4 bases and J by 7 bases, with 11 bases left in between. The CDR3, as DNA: TGTGCCAGCAGTGCGTCAGGGCAACAGCCCCAGCATTTT. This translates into CASSASGQQPQHF.

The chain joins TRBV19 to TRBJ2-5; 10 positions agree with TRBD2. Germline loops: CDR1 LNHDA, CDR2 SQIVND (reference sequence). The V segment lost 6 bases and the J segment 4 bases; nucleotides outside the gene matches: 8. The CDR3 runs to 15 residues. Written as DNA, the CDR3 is TGTGCCAGTAGGCCTAGCGGGAGCTTAGGAGAGACCCAGTACTTC. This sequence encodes CASRPSGSLGETQYF.

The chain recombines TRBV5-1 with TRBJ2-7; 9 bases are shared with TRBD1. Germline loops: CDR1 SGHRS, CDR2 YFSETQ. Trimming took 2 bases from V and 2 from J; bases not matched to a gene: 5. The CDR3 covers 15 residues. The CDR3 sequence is CASSLGQGRTYEQYF. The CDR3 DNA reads TGCGCCAGCAGCTTAGGACAGGGGCGTACCTACGAGCAGTACTTC. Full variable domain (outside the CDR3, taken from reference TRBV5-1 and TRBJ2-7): KAGVTQTPRYLIKTRGQQVTLSCSPISGHRSVSWYQQTPGQGLQFLFEYFSETQRNKGNFPGRFSGRQFSNSRSEMNVSTLELGDSALYLCASSLGQGRTYEQYFGPGTRLTVT.

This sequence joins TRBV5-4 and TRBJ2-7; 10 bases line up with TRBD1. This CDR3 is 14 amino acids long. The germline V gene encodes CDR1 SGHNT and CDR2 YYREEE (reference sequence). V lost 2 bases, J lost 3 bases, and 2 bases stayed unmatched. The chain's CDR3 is CASSFGDRGYEQYF. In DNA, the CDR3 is TGTGCCAGCAGCTTTGGGGACAGGGGCTACGAGCAGTACTTC.

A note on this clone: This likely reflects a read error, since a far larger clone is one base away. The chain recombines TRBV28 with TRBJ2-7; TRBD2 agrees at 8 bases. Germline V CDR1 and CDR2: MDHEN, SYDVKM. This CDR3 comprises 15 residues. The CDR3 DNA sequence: TGTGCCAGCAGTGACCTTAGCGGGGCCCGGAGGGAGCAGTGCTTC. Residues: CASSDLSGARREQCF.

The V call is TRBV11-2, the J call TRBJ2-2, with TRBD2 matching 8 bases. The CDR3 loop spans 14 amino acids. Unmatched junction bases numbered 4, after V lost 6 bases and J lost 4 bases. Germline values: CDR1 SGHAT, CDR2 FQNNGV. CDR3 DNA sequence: TGTGCCAGCAGGCCCAGCGGGAGCACCGGGGAGCTGTTTTTT. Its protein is CASRPSGSTGELFF.

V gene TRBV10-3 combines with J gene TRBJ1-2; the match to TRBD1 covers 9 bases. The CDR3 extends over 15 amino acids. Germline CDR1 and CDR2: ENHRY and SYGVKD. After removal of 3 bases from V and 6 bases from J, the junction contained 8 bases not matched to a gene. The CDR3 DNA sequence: TGTGCCATCAGTGATGTATCCGGGACAGGGCATGGCTACACCTTC. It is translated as CAISDVSGTGHGYTF.

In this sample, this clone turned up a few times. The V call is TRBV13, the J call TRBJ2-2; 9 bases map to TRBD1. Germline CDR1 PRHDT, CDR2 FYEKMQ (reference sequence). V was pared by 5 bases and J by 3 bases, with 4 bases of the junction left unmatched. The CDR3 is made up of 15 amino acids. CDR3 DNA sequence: TGTGCCAGCAGCCTTGACAGGGGGTACACCGGGGAGCTGTTTTTT. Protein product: CASSLDRGYTGELFF.

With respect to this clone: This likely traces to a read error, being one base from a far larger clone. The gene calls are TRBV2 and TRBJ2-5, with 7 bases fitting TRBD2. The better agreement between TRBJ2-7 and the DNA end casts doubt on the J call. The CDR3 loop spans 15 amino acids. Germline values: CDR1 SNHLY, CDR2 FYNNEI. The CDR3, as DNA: TGTGCCAGCAGTGACGTCACTAGCGACTCCTACGAGCAGTACTTC. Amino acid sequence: CASSDVTSDSYEQYF.

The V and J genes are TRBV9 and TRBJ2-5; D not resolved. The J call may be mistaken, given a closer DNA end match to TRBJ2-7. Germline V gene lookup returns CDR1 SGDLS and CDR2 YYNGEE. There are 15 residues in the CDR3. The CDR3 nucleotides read TGTGCCAGCAGCGTAGAAGGCTCGGCAGCCCGCGAGCAGTACTTC. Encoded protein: CASSVEGSAAREQYF.

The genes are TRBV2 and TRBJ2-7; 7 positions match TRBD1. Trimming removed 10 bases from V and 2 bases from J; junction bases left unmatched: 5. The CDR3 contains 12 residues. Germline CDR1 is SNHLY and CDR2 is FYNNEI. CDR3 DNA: TGTGCCATTGCTGACAGGGCCTACGAGCAGTACTTC. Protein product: CAIADRAYEQYF.

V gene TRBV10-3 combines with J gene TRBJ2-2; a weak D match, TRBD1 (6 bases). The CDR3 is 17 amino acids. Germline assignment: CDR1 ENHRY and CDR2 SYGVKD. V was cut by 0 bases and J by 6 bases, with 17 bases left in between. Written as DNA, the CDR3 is TGTGCCATCAGTGAGTCCCGGGCCAGCCAGGGGTCCGGGGAGCTGTTTTTT. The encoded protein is CAISESRASQGSGELFF.

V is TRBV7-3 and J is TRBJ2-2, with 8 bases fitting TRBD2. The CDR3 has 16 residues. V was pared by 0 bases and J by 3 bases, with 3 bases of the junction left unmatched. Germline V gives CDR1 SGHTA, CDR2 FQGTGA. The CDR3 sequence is CASSLTGTRDTGELFF. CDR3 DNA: TGTGCCAGCAGCTTAACGGGGACTAGGGACACCGGGGAGCTGTTTTTT.

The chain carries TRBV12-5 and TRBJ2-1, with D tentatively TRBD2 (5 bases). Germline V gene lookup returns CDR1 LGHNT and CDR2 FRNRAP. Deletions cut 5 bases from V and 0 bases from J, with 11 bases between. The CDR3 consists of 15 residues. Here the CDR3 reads CASGPSGSSYNEQFF. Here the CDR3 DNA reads TGTGCTAGTGGTCCGAGCGGCTCCTCCTACAATGAGCAGTTCTTC. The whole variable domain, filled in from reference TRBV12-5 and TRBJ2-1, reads DARVTQTPRHKVTEMGQEVTMRCQPILGHNTVFWYRQTMMQGLELLAYFRNRAPLDDSGMPKDRFSAEMPDATLATLKIQPSEPRDSAVYFCASGPSGSSYNEQFFGPGTRLTVL.

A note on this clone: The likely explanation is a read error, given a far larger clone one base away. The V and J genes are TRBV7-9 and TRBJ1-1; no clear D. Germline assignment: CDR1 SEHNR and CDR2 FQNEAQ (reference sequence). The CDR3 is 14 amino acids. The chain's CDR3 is CASSLAGSHTEASF. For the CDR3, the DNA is TGTGCCAGCAGCTTAGCGGGCAGCCACACTGAAGCTTCCTTT.

In DNA, the CDR3 is TGTGCCAGCTCAGAGTGGGGCCCTCCGAACACTGAAGCTTTCTTT. This codes for CASSEWGPPNTEAFF. This chain links TRBV7-9 with TRBJ1-1, with D possibly being TRBD1 (5 bases). The CDR3 totals 15 residues. CDR1 is SEHNR and CDR2 is FQNEAQ in the germline V gene (reference sequence). Trimming cost V 8 bases and J 1 base, with 17 bases left between them.

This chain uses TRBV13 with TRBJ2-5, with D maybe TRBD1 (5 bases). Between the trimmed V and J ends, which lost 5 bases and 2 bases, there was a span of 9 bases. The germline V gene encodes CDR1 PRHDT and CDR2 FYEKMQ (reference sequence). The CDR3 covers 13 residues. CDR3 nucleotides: TGTGCCAGCAGCACCCGACAGCAAGAGACCCAGTACTTC. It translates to CASSTRQQETQYF. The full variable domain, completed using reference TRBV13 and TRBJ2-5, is AAGVIQSPRHLIKEKRETATLKCYPIPRHDTVYWYQQGPGQDPQFLISFYEKMQSDKGSIPDRFSAQQFSDYHSELNMSSLELGDSALYFCASSTRQQETQYFGPGTRLLVL.

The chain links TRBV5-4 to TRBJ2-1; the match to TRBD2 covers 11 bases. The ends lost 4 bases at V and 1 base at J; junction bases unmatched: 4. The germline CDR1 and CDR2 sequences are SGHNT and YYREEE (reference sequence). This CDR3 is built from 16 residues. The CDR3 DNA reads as TGTGCCAGCAGCAGGGGGACTAGCGGTTCCTACAATGAGCAGTTCTTC. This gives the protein CASSRGTSGSYNEQFF.

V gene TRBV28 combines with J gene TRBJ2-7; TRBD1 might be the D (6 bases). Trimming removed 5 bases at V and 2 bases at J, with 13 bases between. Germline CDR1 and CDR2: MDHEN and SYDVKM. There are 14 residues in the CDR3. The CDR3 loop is CASSRVTGAYEQYF. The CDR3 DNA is TGTGCCAGCAGTCGAGTGACAGGAGCCTACGAGCAGTACTTC. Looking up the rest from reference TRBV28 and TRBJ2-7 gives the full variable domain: DVKVTQSSRYLVKRTGEKVFLECVQDMDHENMFWYRQDPGLGLRLIYFSYDVKMKEKGDIPEGYSVSREKKERFSLILESASTNQTSMYLCASSRVTGAYEQYFGPGTRLTVT.